The clone carrying this T cell receptor beta chain was counted only a few times. V was clipped by 3 bases and J by 10 bases, with 6 bases between them. Germline V CDR1 and CDR2: DFQATT, SNEGSKA (reference sequence). This CDR3 has 9 amino acids. Seattle cases were enrolled at active infection and followed longitudinally. This sample was taken from a study of blood T cell repertoires in COVID-19. The overall study: Both acute and convalescent COVID-19 samples were obtained from the United States, Italy and Spain. PBMCs, B-cell-depleted T cells, or T cells were the source of the cDNA or gDNA that made up the material.

In the authors' methods: Reference gene primer amplification in the assay estimated nucleated cell counts. Using immunoSEQ multiplex PCR, the repertoire was profiled, and TCRdb retains in-frame clones only, with some absent. V and J calls and clone size follow that table, whereas D and trimming were derived from the DNA. Of about 440,000 clones listed, approximately 89% are singletons. The V and J genes are TRBV20-1 and TRBJ1-1; no reliable D call. Sequencing was done on a sample of peripheral blood. This TCR came from a woman aged 50 to 60 with COVID-19, enrolled during active disease. CDR3 residues: CSASPRAFF. CDR3 DNA: TGCAGTGCTAGCCCCCGAGCTTTCTTT.